The 15 T cell receptor beta chains below come from one sample, sequenced in a study of blood T cell repertoires in COVID-19. The data were produced by immunoSEQ multiplex PCR, yet TCRdb's version contains in-frame clones alone and is incomplete. The sample holds about 150,000 clones, around four fifths seen once. Sample: peripheral blood. The receptors derive from a human donor in a cohort sampled during active COVID-19.

The rearrangement uses TRBV7-6 and TRBJ2-1; 10 positions match TRBD2. CDR3 length: 15 amino acids. Germline assignment: CDR1 SGHVS and CDR2 FNYEAQ. V lost 1 base, J lost 8 bases, and 5 bases stayed unmatched. The CDR3 DNA sequence: TGTGCCAGCAGCTTAGGTAGCGGGGGGCTGGATGAGCAGTTCTTC. The encoded protein is CASSLGSGGLDEQFF.

V and J are TRBV5-4 and TRBJ2-2; perhaps TRBD1 as D (6 bases). CDR3 length equals 14 residues. V gave up 1 base and J gave up 5 bases, with 9 bases separating them. Per the germline V gene, CDR1 is SGHNT and CDR2 is YYREEE (reference sequence). CDR3 amino acids: CASSLQRGTGELFF. The CDR3 region has the DNA TGTGCCAGCAGCTTGCAGAGGGGGACCGGGGAGCTGTTTTTT.

The rearrangement uses TRBV7-3 and TRBJ2-1; 11 bases are shared with TRBD2. Germline loops: CDR1 SGHTA, CDR2 FQGTGA. CDR3 length equals 19 residues. V lost 4 bases, J lost 7 bases, and 18 bases stayed unmatched. CDR3 in amino acids: CASSSNPTSGEVQLNEQFF. The CDR3 DNA is TGTGCCAGCAGCTCCAACCCGACTAGCGGGGAGGTACAATTGAATGAGCAGTTCTTC. The whole variable domain, filled in from reference TRBV7-3 and TRBJ2-1, reads GAGVSQTPSNKVTEKGKYVELRCDPISGHTALYWYRQSLGQGPEFLIYFQGTGAADDSGLPNDRFFAVRPEGSVSTLKIQRTERGDSAVYLCASSSNPTSGEVQLNEQFFGPGTRLTVL.

The rearrangement uses TRBV4-3 and TRBJ1-2; 9 nucleotides line up with TRBD1. With 2 bases clipped from V and 0 bases from J, the junction kept 4 bases outside the gene matches. The length of the CDR3 is 16 residues. Germline V gene lookup returns CDR1 LGHNA and CDR2 YSLEER. CDR3 DNA sequence: TGCGCCAGCAGCCAACCGGGACAGGGTCCTAACTATGGCTACACCTTC. As protein: CASSQPGQGPNYGYTF.

The gene calls are TRBV5-1 and TRBJ1-6, with a tentative D call TRBD1 (5 bases). The germline gives CDR1 SGHRS, CDR2 YFSETQ. There are 16 residues in the CDR3. Trimming removed 0 bases at V and 3 bases at J, with 10 bases between. The CDR3 bases are TGCGCCAGCAGCTTGGGGTCCGGGGGCTATAATTCACCCCTCCACTTT. Translating gives CASSLGSGGYNSPLHF.

This clone was seen once. The gene calls are TRBV28 and TRBJ2-1; 8 bases are shared with TRBD1. CDR3 length: 15 residues. J lost 5 bases, V lost 2 bases, and 5 bases had no gene match. The germline CDR1 and CDR2 sequences are MDHEN and SYDVKM. This chain's CDR3 is CASSLTRGHNNEQFF. CDR3 sequence (DNA): TGTGCCAGCAGTTTAACCAGGGGGCACAACAATGAGCAGTTCTTC.

On this clone itself: The junction shows a germline mismatch at one end, possibly a read error. The chain carries TRBV7-7 and TRBJ1-4; possibly TRBD1 for D (6 bases). From germline, CDR1 is SSHAT and CDR2 FNYEAQ (reference sequence). The CDR3 has 15 residues. CDR3 loop: CASSPTGSTNEKLFF. The CDR3, as DNA: TGTGCTAGCAGCCCGACAGGTTCCACTAATGAAAAACTGTTTTTT. Using reference TRBV7-7 and TRBJ1-4 for the parts outside the CDR3, the full variable domain is GAGVSQSPRYKVTKRGQDVTLRCDPISSHATLYWYQQALGQGPEFLTYFNYEAQPDKSGLPSDRFSAERPEGSISTLTIQRTEQRDSAMYRCASSPTGSTNEKLFFGSGTQLSVL.

This clone was observed once. This chain links TRBV7-9 with TRBJ1-5; D might be TRBD1 (6 bases). The CDR3 spans 15 residues. Germline lookup yields CDR1 SEHNR and CDR2 FQNEAQ (reference sequence). V lost 5 bases to trimming and J lost 0 bases, with 11 bases between them. CDR3 nucleotide sequence: TGTGCCAGCAGCCAGGGGACGGGTAGCAATCAGCCCCAGCATTTT. Amino acid sequence: CASSQGTGSNQPQHF.

The chain joins TRBV5-4 to TRBJ2-1; 10 bases match TRBD2. With 0 bases clipped from V and 9 bases from J, the junction kept 9 bases outside the gene matches. This CDR3 spans 16 amino acids. CDR1 and CDR2 (germline): SGHNT, YYREEE (reference sequence). The CDR3 loop is CASSLGKSGGALEQFF. The CDR3 bases are TGTGCCAGCAGCTTGGGGAAGAGCGGGGGGGCTCTTGAGCAGTTCTTC.

This clone appeared a few times. The chain is built from TRBV28 and TRBJ2-7; the D gene is possibly TRBD2 (5 bases). The germline V gene encodes CDR1 MDHEN and CDR2 SYDVKM. CDR3 length: 14 amino acids. Trimming took off 2 bases at V and 5 bases at J, with 13 bases between the two ends. This chain's CDR3 is CASSLRGAKDEQYF. Here the CDR3 DNA reads TGTGCCAGCAGTTTACGGGGAGCGAAGGACGAGCAGTACTTC.

This clone was detected only once. V usage is TRBV6-5 and J usage is TRBJ1-5; 8 bases are shared with TRBD1. Germline assignment: CDR1 MNHEY and CDR2 SVGAGI. V shed 4 bases and J 8 bases; nucleotides not matched to a gene: 7. The CDR3 contains 14 residues. CDR3 sequence: CASSFGQGKEPQHF. Here the CDR3 DNA reads TGTGCCAGCAGTTTCGGACAGGGAAAAGAGCCCCAGCATTTT.

The count of this clone is one. This chain joins TRBV23-1 and TRBJ2-1; 8 nucleotides match TRBD1. TRBV23-1 is designated an ORF whose function remains uncertain. This CDR3 has 16 amino acids. V gave up 1 base and J gave up 1 base; unmatched junction bases: 3. The CDR3: CASSQYNRGSYNEQFF. DNA of the CDR3: TGCGCCAGCAGTCAATACAACAGGGGGTCCTACAATGAGCAGTTCTTC.

The rearrangement joins TRBV7-9 to TRBJ1-1; TRBD1 aligns across 8 bases. J was trimmed by 2 bases and V by 5 bases; bases with no gene match: 7. Germline-derived CDR1 and CDR2 are SEHNR and FQNEAQ (reference sequence). CDR3 size: 15 residues. The CDR3 spells CASSPGDRRNTEAFF. The CDR3 DNA reads as TGTGCCAGCAGCCCGGGGGACAGGAGAAACACTGAAGCTTTCTTT.

This chain connects TRBV6-6 to TRBJ2-1; tentative D call: TRBD2 (6 bases). This CDR3 has 15 residues. The V end lost 9 bases, the J end lost 1 base, and 16 bases lay between the germline ends. CDR1 MNHNY and CDR2 SVGAGI come from the germline V gene (reference sequence). For the CDR3, the DNA is TGTGCCAGTTCGTTTAGCGGCCCTTCCTACAATGAGCAGTTCTTC. It is translated as CASSFSGPSYNEQFF.

V gene TRBV27 combines with J gene TRBJ2-5, with TRBD2 matching 14 bases. The CDR3 totals 17 residues. Germline V gene lookup returns CDR1 MNHEY and CDR2 SMNVEV (reference sequence). V gave up 3 bases and J gave up 0 bases; unmatched junction bases: 3. The CDR3 coding sequence is TGTGCCAGCAGTTTGGGACTAGCGGGGGATAACCAAGAGACCCAGTACTTC. Protein sequence: CASSLGLAGDNQETQYF.